Shown below are 18 T cell receptor beta chains from a single sample sequenced in a study of a mutant IDH1 vaccine in newly diagnosed glioma. The table came from immunoSEQ multiplex PCR; TCRdb's copy has only in-frame clones and leaves some out. The repertoire has 35,000 to 45,000 clones, 83% of them found once; the top ten carry roughly 5.6%. Time point indicated: week 35, safety follow-up. Each dose delivered 300 ug of mutant IDH1 20-mer peptide subcutaneously with imiquimod. Antigens of these TCRs are unknown. The sequenced sample was PBMCs, obtained from a glioma patient whose treatment included an IDH1 peptide vaccine. These receptors were taken from a woman between 45 and 60 years old with glioma.

The chain links TRBV27 to TRBJ1-2, with 7 bases aligning to TRBD1. Germline-derived CDR1 and CDR2 are MNHEY and SMNVEV (reference sequence). The CDR3 runs to 14 residues. Trimming at V came to 5 bases and at J to 0 bases, leaving 3 bases not matched to a gene. The CDR3 nucleotides read TGTGCCAGCAGTGCTCAGGGGGCTAACTATGGCTACACCTTC. This sequence encodes CASSAQGANYGYTF.

The chain has TRBV6-1 and TRBJ1-1; 9 bases map to TRBD1. V shed 5 bases, J shed 2 bases, and the junction held 0 bases outside the gene matches. The CDR3 consists of 13 residues. From germline, CDR1 is MNHNS and CDR2 SASEGT. This chain's CDR3 is CASSTGGNTEAFF. Written as DNA, the CDR3 is TGTGCCAGCAGTACAGGGGGCAACACTGAAGCTTTCTTT.

This sequence joins TRBV9 and TRBJ1-2; the D gene is possibly TRBD1 (5 bases). This CDR3 is 13 amino acids long. Germline CDR1 SGDLS, CDR2 YYNGEE. Trimming took 4 bases from V and 2 from J, leaving 9 bases between them. The CDR3 DNA sequence: TGTGCCAGCAGCTCGACAGAAAACTATGGCTACACCTTC. This codes for CASSSTENYGYTF.

This chain joins TRBV7-8 and TRBJ2-1, with D possibly matching TRBD2 (6 bases). V shed 9 bases and J shed 8 bases, with 17 bases lying between them. CDR3 length: 13 residues. The germline V gene has CDR1 SGHVS and CDR2 FQNEAQ. CDR3 residues: CASTRLVFDEQFF. The CDR3 bases are TGTGCCAGTACGAGACTAGTATTTGATGAGCAGTTCTTC.

V usage is TRBV19 and J usage is TRBJ2-7, with 10 nucleotides matching TRBD2. The CDR3 extends over 16 amino acids. J gave up 6 bases and V 5 bases, and 13 bases lay outside the gene matches. CDR1 is LNHDA and CDR2 is SQIVND in the germline V gene (reference sequence). CDR3 residues: CASSPRGSGGFGEQYF. CDR3 DNA sequence: TGTGCCAGTAGTCCCCGGGGTAGCGGGGGGTTTGGCGAGCAGTACTTC. Looking up the rest from reference TRBV19 and TRBJ2-7 gives the full variable domain: DGGITQSPKYLFRKEGQNVTLSCEQNLNHDAMYWYRQDPGQGLRLIYYSQIVNDFQKGDIAEGYSVSREKKESFPLTVTSAQKNPTAFYLCASSPRGSGGFGEQYFGPGTRLTVT.

The chain couples TRBV18 to TRBJ1-2; TRBD1 aligns across 9 bases. This CDR3 comprises 15 residues. The germline V gene encodes CDR1 KGHSH and CDR2 LQKENI. V shed 5 bases, J shed 3 bases, and the junction held 7 bases outside the gene matches. The CDR3 spells CASSADRGLYYGYTF. In DNA, the CDR3 is TGTGCCAGCTCAGCGGACAGGGGCTTATACTATGGCTACACCTTC.

This chain links TRBV25-1 with TRBJ1-3; D is unresolved. CDR1 is MGHDK, CDR2 SYGVNS, per germline. This CDR3 has 12 residues. The V and J ends lost 6 bases and 4 bases respectively, with 7 bases between them. The DNA of the CDR3 is TGTGCCAGCAGGCCCTCCGGAAACACCATATATTTT. Its protein is CASRPSGNTIYF.

The CDR3 DNA is TGTGCCAGCAGTCCCAGGGCGCCTAATTCACCCCTCCACTTT. As protein: CASSPRAPNSPLHF. The V and J genes are TRBV2 and TRBJ1-6; TRBD1 might be the D (5 bases). Trimming took 5 bases from V and 6 from J, leaving 11 bases between them. The CDR3 consists of 14 residues. Germline assignment: CDR1 SNHLY and CDR2 FYNNEI.

The chain employs TRBV6-5 and TRBJ1-5; D is possibly TRBD1 (5 bases). The CDR3 is 15 residues long. V lost 7 bases and J lost 3, with 16 bases in between. The germline V gene has CDR1 MNHEY and CDR2 SVGAGI. The CDR3 here is CASTRGAGFNQPQHF. The CDR3 DNA reads as TGTGCCAGCACTAGGGGCGCGGGGTTCAATCAGCCCCAGCATTTT.

CDR3 in DNA: TGTGCCAGCAGTTACCTCGCCAGGGGGCGGGCGGAGACCCAGTACTTC. It specifies CASSYLARGRAETQYF. The V and J genes are TRBV6-6 and TRBJ2-5; 8 nucleotides match TRBD1. There are 16 residues in the CDR3. Trimming at V came to 2 bases and at J to 5 bases, leaving 10 bases not matched to a gene. Germline CDR1 MNHNY, CDR2 SVGAGI (reference sequence).

This clone was recorded only once. This chain joins TRBV5-5 and TRBJ1-1, with 9 bases fitting TRBD1. This CDR3 contains 15 residues. V was clipped by 4 bases and J by 1 base; unmatched bases: 5. Germline V CDR1 and CDR2: SGHKS, YYEKEE (reference sequence). The CDR3 bases are TGTGCCAGCAGCCCAACAGGGGGCCGGAACACTGAAGCTTTCTTT. Protein: CASSPTGGRNTEAFF.

In nucleotides, the CDR3 is TGTGCCAGCAGCAGAGACGGAAACTATGGCTACACCTTC. Translation gives CASSRDGNYGYTF. The chain is built from TRBV2 and TRBJ1-2; D remains ambiguous. Germline CDR1 and CDR2: SNHLY and FYNNEI. The CDR3 runs 13 residues. Deletions cut 6 bases from V and 2 bases from J, with 10 bases between.

The chain employs TRBV19 and TRBJ1-1; D not certain. Trimming took off 1 base at V and 0 bases at J, with 6 bases between the two ends. CDR3 length: 14 residues. Germline V gene sequence: CDR1 LNHDA, CDR2 SQIVND (reference sequence). CDR3 loop: CASSIGGMNTEAFF. The CDR3 DNA is TGTGCCAGTAGTATAGGGGGAATGAACACTGAAGCTTTCTTT.

This rearrangement joins TRBV7-9 to TRBJ2-3; D remains unclear. V was trimmed by 1 base and J by 0 bases, leaving 5 bases between them. There are 14 residues in the CDR3. Looked up from germline, CDR1 is SEHNR and CDR2 is FQNEAQ (reference sequence). CDR3 nucleotides: TGTGCCAGCAGCTTAGAGGGCAGCACAGATACGCAGTATTTT. Translated, it gives CASSLEGSTDTQYF.

The CDR3: CASSPRPNKVLEQYF. For the CDR3, the DNA is TGTGCCAGCAGTCCCCGGCCAAACAAGGTACTCGAGCAGTACTTC. V gene TRBV27 combines with J gene TRBJ2-7; no firm D call. CDR1 is MNHEY and CDR2 is SMNVEV in the germline V gene (reference sequence). This CDR3 contains 15 residues. The V gene lost 5 bases and the J gene lost 6 bases, with 20 bases spanning the gap.

The chain is built from TRBV4-1 and TRBJ1-5, with no clear D. V was shortened by 4 bases and J by 0 bases, with 10 bases between the two germline ends. CDR1 is MGHRA and CDR2 is YSYEKL in the germline V gene. CDR3 length: 15 amino acids. This chain's CDR3 is CASSLGPYSNQPQHF. CDR3 DNA: TGCGCCAGCAGCCTTGGGCCTTATAGCAATCAGCCCCAGCATTTT.

The chain recombines TRBV11-2 with TRBJ1-1; the D gene is possibly TRBD1 (5 bases). V lost 4 bases and J 7 bases, leaving 13 bases between the germline ends. In germline, CDR1 is SGHAT, CDR2 FQNNGV. This CDR3 region has 13 residues. The CDR3 sequence: CASSSYAGSEAFF. For the CDR3, the DNA is TGTGCCAGCAGCTCGTATGCAGGGAGTGAAGCTTTCTTT.

Remarks on this clone: Distinct nucleotide sequences in the sample also encode this CDR3. This chain uses TRBV10-3 with TRBJ1-1; TRBD1 matches at 7 bases. The V gene end was trimmed by 4 bases and the J gene end by 0 bases; junction bases not matched to a gene: 2. The V gene's germline CDR1 is ENHRY and CDR2 SYGVKD. This CDR3 region has 14 residues. CDR3 in DNA: TGTGCCATCAGTGGACAGGGCCTGAACACTGAAGCTTTCTTT. Amino acid sequence: CAISGQGLNTEAFF.